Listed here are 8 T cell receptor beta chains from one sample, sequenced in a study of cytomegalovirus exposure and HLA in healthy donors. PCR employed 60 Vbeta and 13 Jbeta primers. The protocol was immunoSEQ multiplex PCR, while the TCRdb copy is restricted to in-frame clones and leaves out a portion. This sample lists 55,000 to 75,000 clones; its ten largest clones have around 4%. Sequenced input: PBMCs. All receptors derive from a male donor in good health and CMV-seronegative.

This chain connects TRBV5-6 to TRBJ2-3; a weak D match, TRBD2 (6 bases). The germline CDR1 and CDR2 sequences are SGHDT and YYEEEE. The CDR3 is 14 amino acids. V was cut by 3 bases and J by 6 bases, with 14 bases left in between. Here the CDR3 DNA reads TGTGCCAGCAGCTCGGACCCGGGAGAGGATACGCAGTATTTT. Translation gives CASSSDPGEDTQYF.

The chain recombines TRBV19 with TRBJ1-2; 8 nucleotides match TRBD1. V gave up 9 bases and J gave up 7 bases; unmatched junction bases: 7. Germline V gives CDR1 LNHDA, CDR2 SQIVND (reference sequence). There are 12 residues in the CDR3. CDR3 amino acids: CASSSGTGGYTF. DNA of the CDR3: TGTGCCAGCTCTTCCGGGACAGGTGGCTACACCTTC.

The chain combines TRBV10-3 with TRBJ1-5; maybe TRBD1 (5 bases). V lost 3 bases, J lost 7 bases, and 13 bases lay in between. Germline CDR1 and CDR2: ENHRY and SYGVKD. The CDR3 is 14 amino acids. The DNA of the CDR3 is TGTGCCATCAGTGACAGGGATAGGGTCCAGCCCCAGCATTTT. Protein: CAISDRDRVQPQHF.

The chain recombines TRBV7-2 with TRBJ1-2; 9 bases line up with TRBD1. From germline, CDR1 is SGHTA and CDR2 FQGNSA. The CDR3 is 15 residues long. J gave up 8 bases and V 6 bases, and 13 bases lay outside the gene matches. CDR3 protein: CASSSTGGGVGGYTF. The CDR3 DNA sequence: TGTGCCAGCAGTTCTACAGGGGGCGGAGTGGGGGGCTACACCTTC.

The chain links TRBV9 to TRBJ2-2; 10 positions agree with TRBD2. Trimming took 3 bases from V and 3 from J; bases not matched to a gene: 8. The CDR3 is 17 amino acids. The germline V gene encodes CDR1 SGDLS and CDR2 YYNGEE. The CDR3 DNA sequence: TGTGCCAGCAGCGCCACCTCTAGCGGGAGCCACACCGGGGAGCTGTTTTTT. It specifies CASSATSSGSHTGELFF.

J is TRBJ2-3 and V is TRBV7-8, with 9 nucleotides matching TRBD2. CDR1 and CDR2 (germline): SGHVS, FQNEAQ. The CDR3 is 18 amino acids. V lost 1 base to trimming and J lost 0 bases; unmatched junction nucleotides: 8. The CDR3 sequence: CASSLGGSGGGSTDTQYF. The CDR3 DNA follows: TGTGCCAGCAGCTTAGGGGGTAGCGGGGGCGGTAGCACAGATACGCAGTATTTT.

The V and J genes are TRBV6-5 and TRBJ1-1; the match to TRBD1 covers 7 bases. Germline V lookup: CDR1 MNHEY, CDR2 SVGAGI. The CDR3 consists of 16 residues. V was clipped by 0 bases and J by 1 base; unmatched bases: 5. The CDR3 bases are TGTGCCAGCAGTTACTCGAGGGGGCCAGGGAACACTGAAGCTTTCTTT. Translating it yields CASSYSRGPGNTEAFF.

The CDR3 protein is CASSSAEGSFSYEQYF. Here the CDR3 DNA reads TGTGCCAGCAGCTCGGCGGAGGGGTCCTTCTCCTACGAGCAGTACTTC. This chain joins TRBV5-5 and TRBJ2-7; D might be TRBD2 (6 bases). Per the germline V gene, CDR1 is SGHKS and CDR2 is YYEKEE (reference sequence). The CDR3 sequence is 16 residues long. V gave up 3 bases and J gave up 0 bases, with 16 bases separating them.